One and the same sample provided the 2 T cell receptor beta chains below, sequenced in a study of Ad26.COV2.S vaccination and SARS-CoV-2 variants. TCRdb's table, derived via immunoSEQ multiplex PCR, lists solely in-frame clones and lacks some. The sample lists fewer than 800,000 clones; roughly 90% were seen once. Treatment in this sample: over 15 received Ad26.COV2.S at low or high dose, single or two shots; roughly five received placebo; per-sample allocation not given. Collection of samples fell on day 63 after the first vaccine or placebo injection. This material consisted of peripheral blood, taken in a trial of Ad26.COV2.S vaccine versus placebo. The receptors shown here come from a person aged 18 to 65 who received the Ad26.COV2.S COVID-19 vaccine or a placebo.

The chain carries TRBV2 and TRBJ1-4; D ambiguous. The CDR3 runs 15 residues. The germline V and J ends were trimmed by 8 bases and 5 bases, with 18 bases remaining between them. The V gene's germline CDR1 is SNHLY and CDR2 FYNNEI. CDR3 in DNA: TGTGCCAGCGGATCTGATACGGCAGGAAATGAAAAACTGTTTTTT. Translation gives CASGSDTAGNEKLFF.

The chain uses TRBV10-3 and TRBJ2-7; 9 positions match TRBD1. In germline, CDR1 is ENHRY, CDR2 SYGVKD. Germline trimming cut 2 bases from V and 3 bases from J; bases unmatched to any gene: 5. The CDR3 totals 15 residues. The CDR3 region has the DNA TGTGCCATCAGTGAGGGACAGGGGTTAATCTACGAGCAGTACTTC. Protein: CAISEGQGLIYEQYF.